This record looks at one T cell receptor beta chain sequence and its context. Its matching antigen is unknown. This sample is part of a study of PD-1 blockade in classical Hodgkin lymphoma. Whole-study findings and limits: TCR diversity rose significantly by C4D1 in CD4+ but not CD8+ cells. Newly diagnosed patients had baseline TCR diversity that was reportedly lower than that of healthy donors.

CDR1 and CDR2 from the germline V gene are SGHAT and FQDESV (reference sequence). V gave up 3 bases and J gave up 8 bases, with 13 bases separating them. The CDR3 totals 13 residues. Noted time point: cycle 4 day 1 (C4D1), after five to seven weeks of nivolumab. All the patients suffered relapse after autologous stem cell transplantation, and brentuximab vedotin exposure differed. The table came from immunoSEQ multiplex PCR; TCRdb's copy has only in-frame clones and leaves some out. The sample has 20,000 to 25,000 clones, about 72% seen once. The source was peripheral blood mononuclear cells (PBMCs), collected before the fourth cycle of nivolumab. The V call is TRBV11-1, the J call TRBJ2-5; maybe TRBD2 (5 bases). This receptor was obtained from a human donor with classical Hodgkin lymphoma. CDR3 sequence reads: CASSFDGSGTQYF. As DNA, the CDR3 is TGTGCCAGCAGCTTCGACGGTTCGGGAACCCAGTACTTC.